This TCR beta chain came from a study of shared clonotypes between healthy human individuals. A split of CD4+ cells into CD45RA+ naive and CD45RA-negative memory subsets was performed. Germline-derived CDR1 and CDR2 are WNHNN and SYGVQD (reference sequence). Trimming took 4 bases from V and 6 from J, leaving 13 bases between them. This CDR3 is 13 amino acids long. General study findings and limits: A few donors showed sharing of around 5% of naive CD4 clonotypes.

This clone occurred a few times. Its antigen is as yet unknown. The repertoire was sequenced with immunoSEQ multiplex PCR; TCRdb's copy has only in-frame clones and lacks some. The table records about 510,000 clones, approximately 95% of them present only once. This sequence originates from a woman aged 25 to 45 in good health. The sequencing sample was made of naive CD4+ T cells sorted from blood. Described subset: CD45RA+ positively selected. This chain joins TRBV10-1 and TRBJ2-7, with D unclear. The CDR3 nucleotides read TGCGCCAGCAGTGCTGGGGTTCGGGCCGAGCAGTACTTC. This encodes CASSAGVRAEQYF.